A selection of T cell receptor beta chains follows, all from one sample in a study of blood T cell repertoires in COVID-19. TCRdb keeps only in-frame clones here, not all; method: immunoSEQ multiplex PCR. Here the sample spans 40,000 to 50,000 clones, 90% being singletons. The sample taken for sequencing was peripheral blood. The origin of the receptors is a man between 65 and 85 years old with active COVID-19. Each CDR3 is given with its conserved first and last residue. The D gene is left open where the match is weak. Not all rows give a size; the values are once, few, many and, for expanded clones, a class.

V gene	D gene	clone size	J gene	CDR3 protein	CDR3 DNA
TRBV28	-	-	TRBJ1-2	CASTLGTSYGYTF	TGTGCCAGCACCCTGGGCACCAGCTATGGCTACACCTTC
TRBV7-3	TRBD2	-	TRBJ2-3	CASSAGGPTDTQYF	TGTGCCAGCAGCGCGGGGGGGCCCACAGATACGCAGTATTTT
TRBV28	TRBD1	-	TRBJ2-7	CASSLGQGPYEQYF	TGTGCCAGCAGTTTGGGACAGGGGCCCTACGAGCAGTACTTC
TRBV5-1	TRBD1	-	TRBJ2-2	CASSSGQGTGELFF	TGCGCCAGCAGCTCGGGACAGGGCACCGGGGAGCTGTTTTTT
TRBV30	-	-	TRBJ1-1	CAWGTQMNTEAFF	TGTGCCTGGGGGACACAGATGAACACTGAAGCTTTCTTT
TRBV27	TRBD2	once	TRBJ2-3	CASSPGTSGRYTDTQYF	TGTGCCAGCAGTCCCGGGACTAGCGGGAGATACACAGATACGCAGTATTTT
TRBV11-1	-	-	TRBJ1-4	CASSLKDRKSEKLFF	TGTGCCAGCAGTCTTAAGGACAGAAAAAGTGAAAAACTGTTTTTT
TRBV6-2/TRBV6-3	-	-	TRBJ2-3	CASSYLGVRTDTQYF	TGTGCCAGCAGTTACTTGGGAGTTCGTACAGATACGCAGTATTTT
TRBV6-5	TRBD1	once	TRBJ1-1	CASRAGQGGTEAFF	TGTGCCAGCAGGGCTGGACAGGGGGGAACTGAAGCTTTCTTT
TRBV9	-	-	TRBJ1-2	CASSVSFNYGYTF	TGTGCCAGCAGCGTTTCATTTAACTATGGCTACACCTTC
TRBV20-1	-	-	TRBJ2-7	CSAKVGGEQYF	TGCAGTGCCAAGGTTGGAGGAGAGCAGTACTTC
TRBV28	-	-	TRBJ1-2	CASSSSRGRAHGYTF	TGTGCCAGCAGTTCCTCCCGGGGGAGGGCCCATGGCTACACCTTC
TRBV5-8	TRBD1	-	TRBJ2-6	CASSSTGGASRGANVLTF	TGTGCCAGCAGCTCGACAGGGGGCGCGTCTCGTGGGGCCAACGTCCTGACTTTC
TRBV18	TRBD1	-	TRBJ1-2	CASSPPSPLNRGKEDGYTF	TGTGCCAGCTCACCACCGAGCCCTTTAAACAGGGGGAAGGAGGATGGCTACACCTTC
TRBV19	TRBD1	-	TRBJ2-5	CASSIPGQGTRTQYF	TGTGCCAGTAGTATCCCGGGACAGGGGACGAGGACCCAGTACTTC
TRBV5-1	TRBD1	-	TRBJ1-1	CASSLAGTGRQAFF	TGCGCCAGCAGCTTGGCCGGGACAGGGAGGCAAGCTTTCTTT
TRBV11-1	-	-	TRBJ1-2	CASSRGNPYGYTF	TGTGCCAGCAGCAGGGGCAACCCCTATGGCTACACCTTC
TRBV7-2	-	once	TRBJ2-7	CASSLAGGGSQGLEQYF	TGTGCCAGCAGCTTAGCGGGTGGTGGTAGCCAGGGGCTCGAGCAGTACTTC
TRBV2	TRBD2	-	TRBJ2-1	CASSGTSGRKNEQFF	TGTGCCAGCAGTGGGACTAGCGGGAGGAAGAATGAGCAGTTCTTC
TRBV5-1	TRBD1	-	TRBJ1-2	CASSQTGADYTF	TGCGCCAGCAGCCAGACAGGGGCTGACTACACCTTC
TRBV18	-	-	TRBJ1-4	CASSPRGSGEKLFF	TGTGCCAGCTCACCTCGGGGATCGGGGGAAAAACTGTTTTTT
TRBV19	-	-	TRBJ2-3	CASSLRRVHPDTQYF	TGTGCCAGTAGTTTACGCAGGGTACATCCAGATACGCAGTATTTT
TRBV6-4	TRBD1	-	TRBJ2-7	CASSPGTGFRATEQYF	TGTGCCAGCAGTCCCGGGACAGGGTTTCGGGCTACCGAGCAGTACTTC
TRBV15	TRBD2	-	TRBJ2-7	CATSRPGLADEQYF	TGTGCCACCAGCAGACCGGGACTAGCCGACGAGCAGTACTTC
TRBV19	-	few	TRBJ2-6	CASPPPGSGANVLTF	TGTGCTAGCCCGCCTCCAGGGTCGGGGGCCAACGTCCTGACTTTC
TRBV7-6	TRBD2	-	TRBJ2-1	CASSLPGAGTTYNEQFF	TGTGCCAGCAGCCTCCCTGGGGCCGGGACTACCTACAATGAGCAGTTCTTC
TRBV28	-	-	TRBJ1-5	CASSSPGGNNQPQHF	TGTGCCAGCAGTTCACCGGGCGGGAACAATCAGCCCCAGCATTTT
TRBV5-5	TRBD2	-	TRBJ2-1	CASSLVPGSLAGDEQFF	TGTGCCAGCAGCTTGGTACCTGGGTCACTAGCGGGAGATGAGCAGTTCTTC
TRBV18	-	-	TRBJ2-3	CASSPPGGGRTDTQYF	TGTGCCAGCTCACCTCCAGGCGGGGGCCGCACAGATACGCAGTATTTT
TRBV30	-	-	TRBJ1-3	CALRLSGNTIYF	TGTGCGCTACGACTCTCTGGAAACACCATATATTTT
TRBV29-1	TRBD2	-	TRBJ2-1	CSVLLRDKPGLAVHNEQFF	TGCAGCGTTCTGCTTAGGGACAAACCGGGACTAGCGGTCCACAATGAGCAGTTCTTC